This T cell receptor beta chain was identified during a study of shared clonotypes between healthy human individuals. The CDR3 loop spans 13 amino acids. V was trimmed by 6 bases and J by 6 bases, leaving 14 bases between them. CDR1 is MDHEN and CDR2 is SYDVKM in the germline V gene. Over several immunoSEQ plates, each subset's genomic DNA was distributed in even portions. In the original processing: Filtering differed, since immunoSEQ gave only junction sequences and no quality scores. Clones were sequenced by immunoSEQ multiplex PCR, and TCRdb holds only the in-frame ones, with some missing. The D gene and trimming were derived from the DNA, and the V and J assignments and clone size from that table. This sample has some 2,500,000 clones, with around 90% found just once. Into CD45RA+ naive and CD45RA-negative memory subsets, the CD4+ cells were split.

Sequenced: naive CD4+ T cells from PBMCs. Stated subset: CD45RA+ positively selected. The J gene is TRBJ1-2, the V gene TRBV28; D gene ambiguous. The sequence was obtained from a man between 18 and 35 years old in good health. Some clones in this sample may be carry-over from other donors' samples. The CDR3 sequence: CASSPVGFHGYTF. CDR3 nucleotide sequence: TGTGCCAGCAGCCCAGTGGGATTTCATGGCTACACCTTC.